This T cell receptor (beta chain) appears in the sequencing data of a study of cytomegalovirus exposure and HLA in healthy donors. The CDR3 has 16 amino acids. The junction had 1 base not matched to a gene; V was cut back by 1 base and J by 0 bases. Germline CDR1 reads MNHNS; CDR2 reads SASEGT. Researchers ran the PCR with 60 Vbeta and 13 Jbeta primers. The method was immunoSEQ multiplex PCR; TCRdb's version includes in-frame clones alone and lacks a portion of them. The sample has about 120,000 clones; over 6.5% are singletons. The sequence was collected from a woman between 40 and 55 years old in good health and CMV-seropositive. The rearrangement links TRBV6-1 to TRBJ2-1; 9 nucleotides line up with TRBD2. Sequenced: PBMCs. The CDR3: CASSEEAGGSYNEQFF. In nucleotides, the CDR3 is TGTGCCAGCAGTGAAGAAGCGGGGGGCTCCTACAATGAGCAGTTCTTC.